This TCR beta chain was sequenced for a study of beta chain features in type 1 diabetes. Study-level findings and limits: People with Type 1 diabetes carried modestly yet significantly shorter TCRB CDR3s in all four CD4+ subsets.

Reverse transcription of all isolated RNA meant that expressed TCRB transcripts were sequenced. The table came from immunoSEQ multiplex PCR; TCRdb's copy has only in-frame clones and leaves some out. The sample lists around 70,000 clones; about 50% were seen once. The CDR3 sequence is 14 residues long. Germline CDR1 is MNHEY and CDR2 is SVGAGI. The V end was cut by 6 bases, the J end by 4 bases, with 15 bases between. In the case of this clone: Its target is not known.

The chain carries TRBV6-5 and TRBJ1-1, with TRBD1 as a possible D gene (5 bases). Sequencing used central memory CD4+ T cells from blood. The origin of this receptor is a man under 40 with type 1 diabetes. The DNA of the CDR3 is TGTGCCAGCAGCAGCGGGGGAGAGGTCACTGAAGCTTTCTTT. This sequence encodes CASSSGGEVTEAFF.